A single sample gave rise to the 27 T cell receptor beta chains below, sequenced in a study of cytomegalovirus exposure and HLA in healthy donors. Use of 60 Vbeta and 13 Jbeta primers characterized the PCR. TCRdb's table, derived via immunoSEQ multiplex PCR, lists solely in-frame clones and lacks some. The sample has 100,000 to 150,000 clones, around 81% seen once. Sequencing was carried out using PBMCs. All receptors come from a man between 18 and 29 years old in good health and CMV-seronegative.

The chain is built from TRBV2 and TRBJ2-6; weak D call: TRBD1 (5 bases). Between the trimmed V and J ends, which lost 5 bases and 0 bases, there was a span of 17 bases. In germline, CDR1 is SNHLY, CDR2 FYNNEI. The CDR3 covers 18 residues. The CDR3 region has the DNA TGTGCCAGCAGTAAGAAAGAAGGGGTTATCTCTGGGGCCAACGTCCTGACTTTC. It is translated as CASSKKEGVISGANVLTF.

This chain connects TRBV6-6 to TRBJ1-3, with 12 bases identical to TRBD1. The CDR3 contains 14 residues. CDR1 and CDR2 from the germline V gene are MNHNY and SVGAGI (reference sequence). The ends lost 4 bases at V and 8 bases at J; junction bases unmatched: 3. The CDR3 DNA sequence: TGTGCCAGCAGTTGGGACAGGGGGCTGGACACCATATATTTT. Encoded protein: CASSWDRGLDTIYF.

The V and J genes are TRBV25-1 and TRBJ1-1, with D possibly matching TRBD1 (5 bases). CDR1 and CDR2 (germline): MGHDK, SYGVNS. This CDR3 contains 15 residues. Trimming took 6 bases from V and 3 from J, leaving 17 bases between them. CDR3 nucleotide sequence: TGTGCCAGCAGGGGAAATACACAGGCCGACACTGAAGCTTTCTTT. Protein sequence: CASRGNTQADTEAFF.

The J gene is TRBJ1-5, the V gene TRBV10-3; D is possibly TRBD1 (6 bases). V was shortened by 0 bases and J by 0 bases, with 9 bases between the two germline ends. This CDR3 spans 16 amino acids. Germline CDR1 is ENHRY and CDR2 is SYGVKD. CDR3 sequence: CAISESGGFSNQPQHF. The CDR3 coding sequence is TGTGCCATCAGTGAGTCAGGGGGTTTTAGCAATCAGCCCCAGCATTTT.

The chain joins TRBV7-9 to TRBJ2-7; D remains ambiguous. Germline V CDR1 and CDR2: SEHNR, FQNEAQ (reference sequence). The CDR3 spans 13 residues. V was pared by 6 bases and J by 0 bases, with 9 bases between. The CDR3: CASSPILSYEQYF. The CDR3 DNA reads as TGTGCCAGCAGTCCTATCCTCTCCTACGAGCAGTACTTC.

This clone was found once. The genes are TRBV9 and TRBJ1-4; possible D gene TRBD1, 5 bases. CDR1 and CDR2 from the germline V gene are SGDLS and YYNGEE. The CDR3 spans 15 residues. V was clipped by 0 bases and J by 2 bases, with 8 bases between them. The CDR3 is CASSVEGSTNEKLFF. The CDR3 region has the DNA TGTGCCAGCAGCGTAGAGGGGTCCACTAATGAAAAACTGTTTTTT.

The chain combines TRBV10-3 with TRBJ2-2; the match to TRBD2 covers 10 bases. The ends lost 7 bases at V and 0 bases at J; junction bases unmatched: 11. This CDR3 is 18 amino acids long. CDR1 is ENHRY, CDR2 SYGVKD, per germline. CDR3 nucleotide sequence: TGTGCCATCAAGATTCTCTCTAGCGGGGGAGCGAACACCGGGGAGCTGTTTTTT. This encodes CAIKILSSGGANTGELFF.

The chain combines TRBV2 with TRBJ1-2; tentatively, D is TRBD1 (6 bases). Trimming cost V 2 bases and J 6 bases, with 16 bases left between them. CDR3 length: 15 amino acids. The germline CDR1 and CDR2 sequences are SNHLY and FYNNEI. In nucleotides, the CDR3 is TGTGCCAGCAGTGAAAACAGGGCGGTCATTAATGGCTACACCTTC. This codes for CASSENRAVINGYTF. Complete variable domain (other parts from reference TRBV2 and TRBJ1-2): EPEVTQTPSHQVTQMGQEVILRCVPISNHLYFYWYRQILGQKVEFLVSFYNNEISEKSEIFDDQFSVERPDGSNFTLKIRSTKLEDSAMYFCASSENRAVINGYTFGSGTRLTVV.

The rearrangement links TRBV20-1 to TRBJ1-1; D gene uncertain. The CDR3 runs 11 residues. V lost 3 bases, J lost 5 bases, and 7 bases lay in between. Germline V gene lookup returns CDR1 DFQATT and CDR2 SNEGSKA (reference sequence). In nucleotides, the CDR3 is TGCAGTGCTAGCTACTATACTGAAGCTTTCTTT. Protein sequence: CSASYYTEAFF.

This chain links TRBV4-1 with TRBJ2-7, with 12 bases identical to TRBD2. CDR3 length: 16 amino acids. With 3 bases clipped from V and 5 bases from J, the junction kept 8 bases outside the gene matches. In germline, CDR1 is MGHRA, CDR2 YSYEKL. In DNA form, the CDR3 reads TGCGCCAGCAGCCACCACCCTAGCGGGGGGGCCGACGAGCAGTACTTC. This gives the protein CASSHHPSGGADEQYF.

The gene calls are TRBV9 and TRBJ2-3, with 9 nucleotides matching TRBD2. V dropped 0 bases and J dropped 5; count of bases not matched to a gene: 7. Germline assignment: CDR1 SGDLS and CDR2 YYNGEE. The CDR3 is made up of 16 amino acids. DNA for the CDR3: TGTGCCAGCAGCGTAGTGCGGGGGGGCCGTAAAGATACGCAGTATTTT. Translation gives CASSVVRGGRKDTQYF. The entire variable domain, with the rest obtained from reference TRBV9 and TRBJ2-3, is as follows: DSGVTQTPKHLITATGQRVTLRCSPRSGDLSVYWYQQSLDQGLQFLIQYYNGEERAKGNILERFSAQQFPDLHSELNLSSLELGDSALYFCASSVVRGGRKDTQYFGPGTRLTVL.

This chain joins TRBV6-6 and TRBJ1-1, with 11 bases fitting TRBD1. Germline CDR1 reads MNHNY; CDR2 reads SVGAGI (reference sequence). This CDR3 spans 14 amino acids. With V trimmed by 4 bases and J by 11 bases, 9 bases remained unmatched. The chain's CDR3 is CASSSGQGALGAFF. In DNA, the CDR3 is TGTGCCAGCAGTTCAGGACAGGGGGCATTAGGTGCTTTCTTT.

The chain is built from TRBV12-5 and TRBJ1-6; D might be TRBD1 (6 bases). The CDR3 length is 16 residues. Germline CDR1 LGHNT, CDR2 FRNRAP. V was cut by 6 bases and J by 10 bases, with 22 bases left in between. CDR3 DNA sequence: TGTGCTAGTGGACGGCCTTCACAGGGCGCGTACTCACCCCTCCACTTT. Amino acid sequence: CASGRPSQGAYSPLHF.

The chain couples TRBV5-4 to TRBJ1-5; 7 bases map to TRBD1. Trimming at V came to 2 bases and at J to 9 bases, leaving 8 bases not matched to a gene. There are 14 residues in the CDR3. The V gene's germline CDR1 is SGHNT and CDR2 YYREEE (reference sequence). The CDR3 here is CASSFNGQVTPQHF. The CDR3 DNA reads TGTGCCAGCAGCTTTAACGGACAGGTGACGCCCCAGCATTTT.

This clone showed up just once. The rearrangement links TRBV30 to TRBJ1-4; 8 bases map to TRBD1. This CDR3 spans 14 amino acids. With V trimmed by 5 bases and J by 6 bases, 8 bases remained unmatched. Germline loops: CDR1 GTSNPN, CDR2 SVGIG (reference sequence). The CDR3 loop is CAWGTGGHYEKLFF. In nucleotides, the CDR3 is TGTGCCTGGGGCACAGGGGGGCACTATGAAAAACTGTTTTTT.

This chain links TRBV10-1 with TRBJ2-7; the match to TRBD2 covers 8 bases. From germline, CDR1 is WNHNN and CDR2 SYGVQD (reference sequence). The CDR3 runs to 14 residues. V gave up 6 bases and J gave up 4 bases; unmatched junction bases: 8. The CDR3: CASSGNRGGYEQYF. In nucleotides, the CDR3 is TGCGCCAGCAGCGGGAACCGGGGGGGGTACGAGCAGTACTTC.

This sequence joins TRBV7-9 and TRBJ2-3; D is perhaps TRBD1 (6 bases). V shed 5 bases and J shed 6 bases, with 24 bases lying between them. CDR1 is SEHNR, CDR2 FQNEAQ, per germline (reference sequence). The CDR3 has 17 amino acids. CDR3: CASSRAQGMVWWDTQYF. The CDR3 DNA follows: TGTGCCAGCAGCCGGGCACAGGGTATGGTATGGTGGGATACGCAGTATTTT.

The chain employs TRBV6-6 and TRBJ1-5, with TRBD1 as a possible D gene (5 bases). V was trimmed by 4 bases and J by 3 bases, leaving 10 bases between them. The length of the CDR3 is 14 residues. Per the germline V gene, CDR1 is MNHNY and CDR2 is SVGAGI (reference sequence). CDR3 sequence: CASSWGELNQPQHF. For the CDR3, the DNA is TGTGCCAGCAGTTGGGGGGAGCTCAATCAGCCCCAGCATTTT.

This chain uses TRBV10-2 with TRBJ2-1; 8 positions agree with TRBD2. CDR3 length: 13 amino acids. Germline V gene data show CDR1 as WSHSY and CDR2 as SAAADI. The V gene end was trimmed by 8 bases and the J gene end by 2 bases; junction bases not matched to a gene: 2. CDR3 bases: TGCGCCAGCGTTAGCGGGACCTACAATGAGCAGTTCTTC. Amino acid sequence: CASVSGTYNEQFF.

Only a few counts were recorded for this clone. Here the CDR3 reads CASSPGQSGNTIYF. The CDR3 nucleotides read TGTGCCAGCAGCCCCGGACAGTCTGGAAACACCATATATTTT. The chain combines TRBV27 with TRBJ1-3, with a weak D call TRBD1 (6 bases). The CDR3 spans 14 residues. Germline V lookup: CDR1 MNHEY, CDR2 SMNVEV (reference sequence). The ends were cut back, 6 bases at V and 1 base at J, with 10 bases in the middle.

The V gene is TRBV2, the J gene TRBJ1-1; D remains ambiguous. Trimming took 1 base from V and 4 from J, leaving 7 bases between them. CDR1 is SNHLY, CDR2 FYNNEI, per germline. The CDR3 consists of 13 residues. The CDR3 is CASSEEMATEAFF. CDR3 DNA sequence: TGTGCCAGCAGTGAAGAAATGGCCACTGAAGCTTTCTTT.

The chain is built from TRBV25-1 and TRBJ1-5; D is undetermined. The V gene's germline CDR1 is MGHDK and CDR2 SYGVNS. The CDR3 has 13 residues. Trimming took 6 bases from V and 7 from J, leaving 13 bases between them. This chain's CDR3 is CASSQAVNQPQHF. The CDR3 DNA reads TGTGCCAGCAGCCAAGCTGTAAACCAGCCCCAGCATTTT. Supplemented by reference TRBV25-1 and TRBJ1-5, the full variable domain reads EADIYQTPRYLVIGTGKKITLECSQTMGHDKMYWYQQDPGMELHLIHYSYGVNSTEKGDLSSESTVSRIRTEHFPLTLESARPSHTSQYLCASSQAVNQPQHFGDGTRLSIL.

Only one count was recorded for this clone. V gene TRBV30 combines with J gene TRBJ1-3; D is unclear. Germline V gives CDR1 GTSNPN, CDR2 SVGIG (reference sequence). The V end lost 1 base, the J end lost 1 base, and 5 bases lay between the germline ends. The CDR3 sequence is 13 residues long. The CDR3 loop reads CAWSGASGNTIYF. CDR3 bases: TGTGCCTGGAGTGGGGCATCTGGAAACACCATATATTTT. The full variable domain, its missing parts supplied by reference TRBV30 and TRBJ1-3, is SQTIHQWPATLVQPVGSPLSLECTVEGTSNPNLYWYRQAAGRGLQLLFYSVGIGQISSEVPQNLSASRPQDRQFILSSKKLLLSDSGFYLCAWSGASGNTIYFGEGSWLTVV.

CDR3 in DNA: TGTGCCATGCAACAACTAACTAACTATGGCTACACCTTC. It translates to CAMQQLTNYGYTF. The chain employs TRBV30 and TRBJ1-2; D remains unclear. V gave up 8 bases and J gave up 0 bases, with 13 bases separating them. Germline CDR1 reads GTSNPN; CDR2 reads SVGIG (reference sequence). The CDR3 loop spans 13 amino acids.

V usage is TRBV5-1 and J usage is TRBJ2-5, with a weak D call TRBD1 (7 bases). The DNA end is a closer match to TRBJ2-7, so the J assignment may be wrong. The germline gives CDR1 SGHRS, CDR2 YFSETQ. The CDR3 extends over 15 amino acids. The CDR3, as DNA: TGCGCCAGCAGCTCGGTGCGGGACAGATCCTACGAGCAGTACTTC. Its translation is CASSSVRDRSYEQYF.

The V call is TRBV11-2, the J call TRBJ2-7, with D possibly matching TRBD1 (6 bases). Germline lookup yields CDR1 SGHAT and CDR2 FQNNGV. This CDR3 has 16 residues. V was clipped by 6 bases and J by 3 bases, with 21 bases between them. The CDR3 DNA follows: TGTGCCAGCAGTTCCCGTCGACAGGTAAAACACTACGAGCAGTACTTC. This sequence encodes CASSSRRQVKHYEQYF.

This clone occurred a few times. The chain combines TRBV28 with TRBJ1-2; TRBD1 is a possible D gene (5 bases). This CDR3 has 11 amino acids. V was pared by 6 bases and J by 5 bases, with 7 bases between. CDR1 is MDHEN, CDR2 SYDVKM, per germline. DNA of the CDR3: TGTGCCAGCAGACAGGCGTATGGCTACACCTTC. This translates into CASRQAYGYTF.